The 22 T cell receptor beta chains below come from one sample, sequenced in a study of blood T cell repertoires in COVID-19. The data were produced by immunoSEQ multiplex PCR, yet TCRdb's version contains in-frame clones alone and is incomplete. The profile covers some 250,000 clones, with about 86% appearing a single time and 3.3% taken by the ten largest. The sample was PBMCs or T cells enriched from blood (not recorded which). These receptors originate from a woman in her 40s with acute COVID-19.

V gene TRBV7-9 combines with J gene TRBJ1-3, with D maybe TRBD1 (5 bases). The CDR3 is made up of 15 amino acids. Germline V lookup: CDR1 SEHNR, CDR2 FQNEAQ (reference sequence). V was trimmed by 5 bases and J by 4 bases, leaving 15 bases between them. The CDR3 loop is CASSPTTTVGNTIYF. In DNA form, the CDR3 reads TGTGCCAGCAGCCCAACGACGACAGTGGGAAACACCATATATTTT.

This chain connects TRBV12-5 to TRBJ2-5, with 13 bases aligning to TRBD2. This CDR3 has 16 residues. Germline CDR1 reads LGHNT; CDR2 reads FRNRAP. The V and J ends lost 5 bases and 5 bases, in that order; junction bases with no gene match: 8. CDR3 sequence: CASGPGLAGVQETQYF. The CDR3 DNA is TGTGCTAGTGGTCCAGGACTAGCGGGAGTGCAGGAGACCCAGTACTTC.

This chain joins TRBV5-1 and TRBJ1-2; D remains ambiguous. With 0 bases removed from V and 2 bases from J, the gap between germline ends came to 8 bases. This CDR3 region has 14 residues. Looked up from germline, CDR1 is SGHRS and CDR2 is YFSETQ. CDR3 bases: TGCGCCAGCAGCTTGGATGGCGGAAACTATGGCTACACCTTC. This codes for CASSLDGGNYGYTF.

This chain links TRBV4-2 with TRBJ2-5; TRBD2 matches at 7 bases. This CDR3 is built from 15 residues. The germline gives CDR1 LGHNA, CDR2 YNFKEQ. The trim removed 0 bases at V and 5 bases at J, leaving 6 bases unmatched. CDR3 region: CASSQDKMGGETQYF. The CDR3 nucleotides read TGTGCCAGCAGCCAAGACAAAATGGGGGGGGAGACCCAGTACTTC.

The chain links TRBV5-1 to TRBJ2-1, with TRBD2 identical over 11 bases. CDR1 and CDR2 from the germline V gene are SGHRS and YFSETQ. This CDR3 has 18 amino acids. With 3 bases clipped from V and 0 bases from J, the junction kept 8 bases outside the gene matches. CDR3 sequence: CASSYRTSGSPSYNEQFF. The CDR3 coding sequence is TGCGCCAGCAGCTACCGGACTAGCGGGTCCCCCTCCTACAATGAGCAGTTCTTC.

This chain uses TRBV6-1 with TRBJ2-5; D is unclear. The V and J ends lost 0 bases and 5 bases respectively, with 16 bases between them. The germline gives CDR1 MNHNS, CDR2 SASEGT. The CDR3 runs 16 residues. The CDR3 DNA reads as TGTGCCAGCAGTGAAGCTTTTGGCGGTAATGGGGAGACCCAGTACTTC. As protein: CASSEAFGGNGETQYF.

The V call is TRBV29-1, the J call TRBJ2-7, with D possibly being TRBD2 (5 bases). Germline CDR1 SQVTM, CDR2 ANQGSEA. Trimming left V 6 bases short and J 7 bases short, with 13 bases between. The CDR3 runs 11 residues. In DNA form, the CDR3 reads TGCAGCGTCGGAGGAGTGAGGGAGCAGTACTTC. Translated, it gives CSVGGVREQYF.

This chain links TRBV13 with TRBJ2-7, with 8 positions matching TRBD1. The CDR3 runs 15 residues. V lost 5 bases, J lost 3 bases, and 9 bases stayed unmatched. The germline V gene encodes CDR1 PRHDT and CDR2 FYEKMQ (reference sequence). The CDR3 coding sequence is TGTGCCAGCAGCCAACGGACAGGGCTCTTCTACGAGCAGTACTTC. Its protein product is CASSQRTGLFYEQYF.

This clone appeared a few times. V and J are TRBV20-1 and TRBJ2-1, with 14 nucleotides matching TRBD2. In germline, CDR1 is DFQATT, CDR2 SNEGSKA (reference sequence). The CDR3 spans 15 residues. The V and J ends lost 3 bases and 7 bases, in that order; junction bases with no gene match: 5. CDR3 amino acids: CSASTRLAGGNEQFF. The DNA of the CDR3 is TGCAGTGCTAGTACGCGACTAGCGGGAGGGAATGAGCAGTTCTTC.

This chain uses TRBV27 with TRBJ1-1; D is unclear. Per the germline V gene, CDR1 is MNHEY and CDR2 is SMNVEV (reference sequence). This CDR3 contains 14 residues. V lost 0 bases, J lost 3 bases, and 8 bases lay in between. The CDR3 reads CASSLSPGDTEAFF. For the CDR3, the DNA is TGTGCCAGCAGTTTATCGCCCGGTGACACTGAAGCTTTCTTT.

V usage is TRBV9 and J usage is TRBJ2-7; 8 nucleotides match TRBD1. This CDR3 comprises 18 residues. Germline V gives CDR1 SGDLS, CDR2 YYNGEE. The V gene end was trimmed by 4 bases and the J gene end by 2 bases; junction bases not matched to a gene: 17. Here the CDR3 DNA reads TGTGCCAGCAGCCACACCCCTAAACGGGACAGGTACACCTACGAGCAGTACTTC. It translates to CASSHTPKRDRYTYEQYF.

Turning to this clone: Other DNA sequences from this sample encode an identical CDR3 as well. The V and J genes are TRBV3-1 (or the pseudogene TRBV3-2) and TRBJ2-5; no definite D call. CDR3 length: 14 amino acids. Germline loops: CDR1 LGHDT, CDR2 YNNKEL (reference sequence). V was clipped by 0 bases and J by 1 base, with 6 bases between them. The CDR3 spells CASSQDRIQETQYF. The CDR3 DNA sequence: TGTGCCAGCAGCCAAGACAGGATCCAAGAGACCCAGTACTTC.

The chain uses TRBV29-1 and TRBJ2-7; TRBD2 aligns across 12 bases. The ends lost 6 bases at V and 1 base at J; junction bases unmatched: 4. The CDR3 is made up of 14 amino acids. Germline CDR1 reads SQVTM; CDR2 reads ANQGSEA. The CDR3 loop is CSVSGLAGSYEQYF. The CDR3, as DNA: TGCAGCGTCTCAGGACTAGCGGGATCCTACGAGCAGTACTTC.

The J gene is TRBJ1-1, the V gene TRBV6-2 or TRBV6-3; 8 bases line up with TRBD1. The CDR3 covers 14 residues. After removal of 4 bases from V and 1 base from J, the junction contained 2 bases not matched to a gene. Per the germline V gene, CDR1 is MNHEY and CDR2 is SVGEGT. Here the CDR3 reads CASSSTGENTEAFF. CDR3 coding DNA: TGTGCCAGCAGTTCGACAGGGGAGAACACTGAAGCTTTCTTT.

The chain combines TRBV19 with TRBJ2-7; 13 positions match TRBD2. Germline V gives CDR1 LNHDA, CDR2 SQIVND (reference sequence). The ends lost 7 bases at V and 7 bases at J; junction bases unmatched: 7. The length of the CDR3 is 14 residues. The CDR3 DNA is TGTGCCAGTACCCGACTAGCGGGAGGTCGAGAGCAGTACTTC. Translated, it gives CASTRLAGGREQYF.

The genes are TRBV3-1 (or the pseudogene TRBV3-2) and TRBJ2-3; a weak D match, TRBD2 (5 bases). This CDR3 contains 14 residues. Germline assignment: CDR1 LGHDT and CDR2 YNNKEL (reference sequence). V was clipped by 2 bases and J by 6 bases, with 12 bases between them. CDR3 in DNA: TGTGCCAGCAGCCAAACTCGTTTAGCGGATACGCAGTATTTT. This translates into CASSQTRLADTQYF.

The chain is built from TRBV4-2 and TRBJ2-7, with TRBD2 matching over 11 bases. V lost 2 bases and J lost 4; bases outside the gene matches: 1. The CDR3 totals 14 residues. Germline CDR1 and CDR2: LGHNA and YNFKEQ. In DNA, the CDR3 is TGTGCCAGCAGCCAACTAGCGGGAGGATACGAGCAGTACTTC. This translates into CASSQLAGGYEQYF.

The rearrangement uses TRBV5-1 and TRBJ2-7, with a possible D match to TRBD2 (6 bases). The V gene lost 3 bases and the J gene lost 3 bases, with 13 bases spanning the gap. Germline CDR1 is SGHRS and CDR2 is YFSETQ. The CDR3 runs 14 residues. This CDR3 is CASSSHSTSYEQYF. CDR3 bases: TGCGCCAGCAGCTCCCATTCGACTAGCTACGAGCAGTACTTC.

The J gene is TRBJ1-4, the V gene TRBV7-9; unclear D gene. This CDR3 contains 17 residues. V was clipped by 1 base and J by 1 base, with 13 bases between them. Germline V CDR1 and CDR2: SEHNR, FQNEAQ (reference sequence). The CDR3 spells CASSLDGVMGTNEKLFF. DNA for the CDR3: TGTGCCAGCAGCTTAGACGGGGTAATGGGAACTAATGAAAAACTGTTTTTT.

Written as DNA, the CDR3 is TGTGCCAGCAGTTTCATGACTAGCGGGAGTCGGGAGACCCAGTACTTC. Protein product: CASSFMTSGSRETQYF. This rearrangement joins TRBV27 to TRBJ2-5, with 12 bases aligning to TRBD2. The length of the CDR3 is 16 residues. In germline, CDR1 is MNHEY, CDR2 SMNVEV (reference sequence). V shed 3 bases and J 5 bases; nucleotides not matched to a gene: 7.

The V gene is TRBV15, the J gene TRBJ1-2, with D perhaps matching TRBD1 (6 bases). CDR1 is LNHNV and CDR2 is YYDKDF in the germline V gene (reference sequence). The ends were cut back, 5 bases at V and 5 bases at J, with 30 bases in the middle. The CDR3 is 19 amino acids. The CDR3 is CATSGRGEGTGPTKYGYTF. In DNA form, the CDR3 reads TGTGCCACCAGCGGAAGAGGAGAGGGAACAGGGCCGACAAAATATGGCTACACCTTC.

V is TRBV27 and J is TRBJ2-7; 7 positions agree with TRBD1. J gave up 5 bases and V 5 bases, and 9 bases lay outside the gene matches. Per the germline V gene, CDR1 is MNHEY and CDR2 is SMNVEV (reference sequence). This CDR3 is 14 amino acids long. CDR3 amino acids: CASSLTGLKDEQYF. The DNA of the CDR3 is TGTGCCAGCAGTCTGACAGGGCTTAAGGACGAGCAGTACTTC.